This TCR beta chain was recorded in a study of CD8 T cells in ankylosing spondylitis. This clonotype was observed many times. Its target is unknown. The CDR3 covers 16 residues. Each CDR3 protein is one row after TCRdb ran MiXCR on the 5' RACE reads. The table lists about 330,000 distinct CDR3 sequences, roughly 8% of them singletons. Findings and caveats of the study: Within ankylosing spondylitis blood, a TCR beta motif made up of eight highly homologous variants appeared to be characteristic.

Specimen: blood, either unsorted or a sorted T cell fraction (not recorded which). V usage is TRBV12-2 and J usage is TRBJ1-1; TRBD1, the table's D call, lacks a check against the DNA. TRBV12-2 is shown as a pseudogene. The TCR was taken from a male donor with ankylosing spondylitis. Here the CDR3 DNA reads TGTGCAAGTCCCCCCAGAAGCAACGGAGCGAACACTGAAGCTTTCTTT. Protein sequence: CASPPRSNGANTEAFF.